The 8 T cell receptor beta chains presented below share a single source sample, sequenced in a study of graft-versus-host responses after intestinal transplantation. Generated by immunoSEQ multiplex PCR, the TCRdb table keeps only in-frame clones and is missing some. The table shows tens of thousands of clones, with more than 80% occurring only once. Antigens for these TCRs are unknown. Specimen: unstimulated CD8+ T cells sorted from spleen or lymph node cells, collected before intestinal transplant. The receptors stem from a human donor who received an intestinal transplant.

The chain is built from TRBV19 and TRBJ1-5, with unresolved D. The V gene lost 8 bases and the J gene lost 1 base, with 15 bases spanning the gap. The CDR3 loop spans 15 amino acids. Germline assignment: CDR1 LNHDA and CDR2 SQIVND (reference sequence). The CDR3 spells CASGPRGRSNQPQHF. For the CDR3, the DNA is TGTGCCAGTGGCCCTCGGGGAAGAAGCAATCAGCCCCAGCATTTT.

V and J are TRBV7-2 and TRBJ1-2; 10 bases agree with TRBD1. The trim removed 4 bases at V and 6 bases at J, leaving 5 bases unmatched. Germline V lookup: CDR1 SGHTA, CDR2 FQGNSA. There are 14 residues in the CDR3. This CDR3 is CASSSPDRGDGYTF. CDR3 sequence (DNA): TGTGCCAGCAGCTCCCCGGACAGGGGGGATGGCTACACCTTC.

The chain joins TRBV20-1 to TRBJ2-5; no definite D call. CDR3 length: 11 amino acids. V was clipped by 3 bases and J by 5 bases, with 7 bases between them. Per germline, CDR1 DFQATT and CDR2 SNEGSKA (reference sequence). The CDR3 DNA sequence: TGCAGTGCTAGGTTCGGGGAGACCCAGTACTTC. It is translated as CSARFGETQYF.

The V call is TRBV15, the J call TRBJ2-7; perhaps TRBD2 as D (6 bases). From germline, CDR1 is LNHNV and CDR2 YYDKDF (reference sequence). Trimming took 5 bases from V and 4 from J, leaving 6 bases between them. The CDR3 has 11 amino acids. CDR3 sequence (DNA): TGTGCCACCAGCGGGGGGTACGAGCAGTACTTC. Its translation is CATSGGYEQYF.

The chain combines TRBV5-1 with TRBJ1-1; possible D gene TRBD1, 6 bases. V gave up 3 bases and J gave up 5 bases, with 17 bases separating them. The CDR3 consists of 15 residues. The germline V gene has CDR1 SGHRS and CDR2 YFSETQ. CDR3 nucleotides: TGCGCCAGCAGCTATCTGGCAGGGGTTGGGACTGAAGCTTTCTTT. Protein product: CASSYLAGVGTEAFF.

This chain joins TRBV6-1 and TRBJ1-1; TRBD1 is a possible D gene (6 bases). Germline V gives CDR1 MNHNS, CDR2 SASEGT. V was trimmed by 5 bases and J by 7 bases, leaving 17 bases between them. This CDR3 comprises 14 residues. Written as DNA, the CDR3 is TGTGCCAGCAGTCAAGACAGGAGGAGGGATGAAGCTTTCTTT. Its protein product is CASSQDRRRDEAFF.

This chain joins TRBV18 and TRBJ1-2; perhaps TRBD1 as D (6 bases). Trimming pared 4 bases from V and 6 bases from J, leaving 15 bases between. CDR1 and CDR2 (germline): KGHSH, LQKENI. The CDR3 has 14 amino acids. This chain's CDR3 is CASSQAGAIDGYTF. For the CDR3, the DNA is TGTGCCAGCTCACAGGCAGGGGCAATCGATGGCTACACCTTC.

The CDR3 DNA reads TGTGCCAGCAGTGGTGCGGGCCCGCGGCTTACCTACGAGCAGTACTTC. Residues: CASSGAGPRLTYEQYF. The chain employs TRBV2 and TRBJ2-7, with D possibly matching TRBD2 (5 bases). The germline V gene has CDR1 SNHLY and CDR2 FYNNEI. Deletions cut 4 bases from V and 2 bases from J, with 18 bases between. The CDR3 is 16 amino acids.